Presented here are 3 T cell receptor beta chains from one specimen sequenced in a study of human T cells and chemical hapten exposure. A single record per CDR3 protein comes from TCRdb applying MiXCR to the RACE reads. The repertoire has around 200,000 distinct CDR3 sequences, about 31% of them found once; the top ten carry about 2.8%. Sample time point: pre-sensitization, week 0. The sample's treatment: therapeutic diphenylcyclopropenone sensitization with weekly scalp DPC. Material: whole blood, obtained in connection with sensitization to the hapten diphenylcyclopropenone (DPC). The source of these receptors is a woman in her 30s with alopecia areata. Some clones in this sample may be carry-over from other donors' samples.

This clonotype turned up a few times. The chain couples TRBV28 to TRBJ2-7, with 9 bases that match TRBD1. Looked up from germline, CDR1 is MDHEN and CDR2 is SYDVKM. The trim removed 2 bases at V and 7 bases at J, leaving 12 bases unmatched. The CDR3 consists of 16 residues. CDR3 in amino acids: CASSLRWGTGLSEQYF. The CDR3 DNA sequence: TGTGCCAGCAGTTTAAGGTGGGGGACAGGGTTGTCTGAGCAGTACTTC.

This clonotype was recorded a few times. V is TRBV19 and J is TRBJ1-5, with D unresolved. V was cut by 3 bases and J by 0 bases, with 9 bases left in between. The germline gives CDR1 LNHDA, CDR2 SQIVND (reference sequence). This CDR3 comprises 15 residues. For the CDR3, the DNA is TGTGCCAGTAGTATCGGGCTCCTTAGCAATCAGCCCCAGCATTTT. Protein product: CASSIGLLSNQPQHF.

The chain has TRBV4-1 and TRBJ2-7, with 8 positions matching TRBD1. The V gene end was trimmed by 2 bases and the J gene end by 0 bases; junction bases not matched to a gene: 3. The CDR3 is 15 amino acids. Germline V gene lookup returns CDR1 MGHRA and CDR2 YSYEKL. The CDR3: CASSQHQGASYEQYF. CDR3 DNA sequence: TGCGCCAGCAGCCAACATCAGGGGGCCTCCTACGAGCAGTACTTC.